These T cell receptor beta chains were read from a single sample in a study of Tregs in tolerant kidney transplant recipients. Their target antigens are unknown. Some clones are missing from TCRdb's copy, which holds only in-frame ones; the method was immunoSEQ multiplex PCR. Found here are around 9,700 clones, around 91% of them singletons; the top ten hold roughly 6%. This sample comprised Tregs from blood cultured with allogeneic cells, obtained before the transplant. The source of these receptors is a human patient who received a combined kidney and bone marrow transplant. Each CDR3 is given with its conserved first and last residue. The order of the fields is D gene, V gene, J gene, clone size, CDR3 DNA, CDR3 protein. D genes are given only for firm matches. Clone size is shown for a subset of rows, as once, few, many or a class of expanded clone.

D gene: TRBD1
V gene: TRBV6-6
J gene: TRBJ1-6
clone size: few
CDR3 DNA: TGTGCCAGCAGAAGACAGGGCTCACCCCTCCACTTT
CDR3 protein: CASRRQGSPLHF

D gene: -
V gene: TRBV18
J gene: TRBJ1-1
clone size: once
CDR3 DNA: TGTGCCAGCTCACCACGGGTTCGGTCCCCTGAAGCTTTCTTT
CDR3 protein: CASSPRVRSPEAFF

D gene: -
V gene: TRBV11-3
J gene: TRBJ2-1
clone size: -
CDR3 DNA: TGTGCCAGCAGCTCTCTCTGGGACAATGAGCAGTTCTTC
CDR3 protein: CASSSLWDNEQFF

D gene: -
V gene: TRBV27
J gene: TRBJ1-5
clone size: -
CDR3 DNA: TGTGCCAGCAGTTTATATGGGGCCCTGCCCCAGCATTTT
CDR3 protein: CASSLYGALPQHF

D gene: TRBD1
V gene: TRBV11-3
J gene: TRBJ2-5
clone size: -
CDR3 DNA: TGTGCCAGCAGCTTAGTGCAGGGGGTACTCGGGACCCAGTACTTC
CDR3 protein: CASSLVQGVLGTQYF

D gene: -
V gene: TRBV19
J gene: TRBJ1-1
clone size: -
CDR3 DNA: TGTGCCAGTAGTATTAGGCAGGCTCCCAATGTAGCTTTCTTT
CDR3 protein: CASSIRQAPNVAFF

D gene: -
V gene: TRBV23-1
J gene: TRBJ1-2
clone size: -
CDR3 DNA: TGCGCCAGCAGTCAATCGGAGCAAACCTATGGCTACACCTTC
CDR3 protein: CASSQSEQTYGYTF

D gene: -
V gene: TRBV18
J gene: TRBJ1-5
clone size: -
CDR3 DNA: TGTGCCAGCTCACCATCCCCGCAGCCTAATCAGCCCCAGCATTTT
CDR3 protein: CASSPSPQPNQPQHF

D gene: -
V gene: TRBV4-3
J gene: TRBJ1-1
clone size: -
CDR3 DNA: TGCGCCAGCAGCCAAGAGTGGGACGGAGAAGCTTTCTTT
CDR3 protein: CASSQEWDGEAFF

D gene: -
V gene: TRBV7-2
J gene: TRBJ1-1
clone size: -
CDR3 DNA: TGTGCCAGCAGCTTAGGGGGGTACATATTCATGAACACTGAAGCTTTCTTT
CDR3 protein: CASSLGGYIFMNTEAFF

D gene: -
V gene: TRBV18
J gene: TRBJ1-2
clone size: -
CDR3 DNA: TGTGCCAGCTCACCACCAAGCGGTTATGGCTACACCTTC
CDR3 protein: CASSPPSGYGYTF

D gene: -
V gene: TRBV9
J gene: TRBJ2-3
clone size: -
CDR3 DNA: TGTGCCAGCAGCGTAGATGACGGGTTGTATGGTACGCAGTATTTT
CDR3 protein: CASSVDDGLYGTQYF

D gene: TRBD1
V gene: TRBV12-5
J gene: TRBJ2-7
clone size: -
CDR3 DNA: TGTGCTAGTGGTTTGGTACTCGGACAGGGAAGCGAGCAGTACTTC
CDR3 protein: CASGLVLGQGSEQYF

D gene: -
V gene: TRBV7-9
J gene: TRBJ2-7
clone size: -
CDR3 DNA: TGTGCCAGCAGCATTCCGGGACAAGGAAACGAGCAGTACTTC
CDR3 protein: CASSIPGQGNEQYF

D gene: -
V gene: TRBV7-9
J gene: TRBJ1-2
clone size: -
CDR3 DNA: TGTGCCAGCAGCACTCAAGGAAACTATGGCTACACCTTC
CDR3 protein: CASSTQGNYGYTF

D gene: -
V gene: TRBV2
J gene: TRBJ1-1
clone size: -
CDR3 DNA: TGTGCCAGCAGTGCAAACTTCGGGACACAGTTT
CDR3 protein: CASSANFGTQF

D gene: TRBD1
V gene: TRBV5-1
J gene: TRBJ1-6
clone size: -
CDR3 DNA: TGCGCCAGCAGCTGGGAACAGGGGGCCGATTCACCCCTCCACTTT
CDR3 protein: CASSWEQGADSPLHF

D gene: -
V gene: TRBV5-1
J gene: TRBJ2-5
clone size: -
CDR3 DNA: TGCGCCAGCAGCTTGAATCAGGGTCTTGGAGAGACCCAGTACTTC
CDR3 protein: CASSLNQGLGETQYF

D gene: TRBD1
V gene: TRBV7-9
J gene: TRBJ1-1
clone size: once
CDR3 DNA: TGTGCCAGCAGCTTAGGATCGGTGGGGACAGGGACTGAAGCTTTCTTT
CDR3 protein: CASSLGSVGTGTEAFF

D gene: TRBD1
V gene: TRBV6-5
J gene: TRBJ2-5
clone size: few
CDR3 DNA: TGTGCCAGCAGTTACGGGACAGGGGGGGGGACCCAGTACTTC
CDR3 protein: CASSYGTGGGTQYF

D gene: -
V gene: TRBV19
J gene: TRBJ2-4
clone size: -
CDR3 DNA: TGTGCCAGTAGTTCAACCGGGAGACCTCTAGCCAAAAACATTCAGTACTTC
CDR3 protein: CASSSTGRPLAKNIQYF

D gene: TRBD1
V gene: TRBV15
J gene: TRBJ2-7
clone size: -
CDR3 DNA: TGTGCCACCAGCAGTCAACAGGGGGCCGAGCAGTACTTC
CDR3 protein: CATSSQQGAEQYF

D gene: TRBD1
V gene: TRBV28
J gene: TRBJ2-7
clone size: -
CDR3 DNA: TGTGCCAGCAGTAAACAGGGGGCAGTCAACGAGCAGTACTTC
CDR3 protein: CASSKQGAVNEQYF

D gene: -
V gene: TRBV28
J gene: TRBJ2-1
clone size: few
CDR3 DNA: TGTGCCAGCCGGGAAACAGGCAATGAGCAGTTCTTC
CDR3 protein: CASRETGNEQFF

D gene: -
V gene: TRBV7-9
J gene: TRBJ1-1
clone size: -
CDR3 DNA: TGTGCCAGCAGCTTAGCGGGGTATGAAGCTTTCTTT
CDR3 protein: CASSLAGYEAFF

D gene: TRBD2
V gene: TRBV7-3
J gene: TRBJ2-1
clone size: -
CDR3 DNA: TGTGCCAGCAGCGTTACCGGGACTAGCGGTAGCAATGAGCAGTTCTTC
CDR3 protein: CASSVTGTSGSNEQFF

D gene: TRBD1
V gene: TRBV10-3
J gene: TRBJ1-2
clone size: -
CDR3 DNA: TGTGCCATCACCCAGATCACAGGGGGCGGCGACTATGGCTACACCTTC
CDR3 protein: CAITQITGGGDYGYTF

D gene: -
V gene: TRBV19
J gene: TRBJ2-1
clone size: -
CDR3 DNA: TGTGCCAGTGGACCTAGCTCCTACAATGAGCAGTTCTTC
CDR3 protein: CASGPSSYNEQFF

D gene: -
V gene: TRBV27
J gene: TRBJ1-5
clone size: -
CDR3 DNA: TGTGCCAGCAGTTTAAGGCCTTATAGCAATCAGCCCCAGCATTTT
CDR3 protein: CASSLRPYSNQPQHF

D gene: TRBD2
V gene: TRBV28
J gene: TRBJ2-7
clone size: -
CDR3 DNA: TGTGCCAGCAGTTTCCTAGCGGGAGACGAGCAGTACTTC
CDR3 protein: CASSFLAGDEQYF

D gene: -
V gene: TRBV4-1
J gene: TRBJ1-2
clone size: once
CDR3 DNA: TGTGCCAGCAGCCAAGATGCAGGAGGCTACACCTTC
CDR3 protein: CASSQDAGGYTF

D gene: -
V gene: TRBV15
J gene: TRBJ2-3
clone size: -
CDR3 DNA: TGTGCCACCAGCAGAGATCCCGGAGATACGCAGTATTTT
CDR3 protein: CATSRDPGDTQYF

D gene: TRBD1
V gene: TRBV28
J gene: TRBJ2-7
clone size: -
CDR3 DNA: TGTGCCAGCAGTTCGATCTGGGACAGATTCTACGAGCAGTACTTC
CDR3 protein: CASSSIWDRFYEQYF

D gene: TRBD2
V gene: TRBV7-2
J gene: TRBJ2-3
clone size: once
CDR3 DNA: TGTGCCAGCAGCTCACCTACCCTCTCTAGCGGGGGAGATACGCAGTATTTT
CDR3 protein: CASSSPTLSSGGDTQYF

D gene: -
V gene: TRBV4-2
J gene: TRBJ1-2
clone size: -
CDR3 DNA: TGTGCCAGCAGCCAAGATTTGGGTATCCGTGGGAATCAATTCTATGGCTACACCTTC
CDR3 protein: CASSQDLGIRGNQFYGYTF

D gene: -
V gene: TRBV7-2
J gene: TRBJ2-7
clone size: -
CDR3 DNA: TGTGCCAGCAGCTTAGTAGCGGAGAGCTCCTACGAGCAGTACTTC
CDR3 protein: CASSLVAESSYEQYF

D gene: -
V gene: TRBV11-3
J gene: TRBJ2-1
clone size: few
CDR3 DNA: TGTGCCAGCAGCTTCGACAGTTACAATGAGCAGTTCTTC
CDR3 protein: CASSFDSYNEQFF

D gene: -
V gene: TRBV7-2
J gene: TRBJ1-1
clone size: -
CDR3 DNA: TGTGCCAGCAGCTTCCGAGCGAACACTGAAGCTTTCTTT
CDR3 protein: CASSFRANTEAFF

D gene: -
V gene: TRBV2
J gene: TRBJ2-2
clone size: few
CDR3 DNA: TGTGCCAGCAGTGCAAGGGGGGAGGGCCGGTCCGGGGAGCTGTTTTTT
CDR3 protein: CASSARGEGRSGELFF

D gene: -
V gene: TRBV6-1
J gene: TRBJ1-4
clone size: -
CDR3 DNA: TGTGCCAGCAGTCCCCCCTGGGGTTTTGAAAAACTGTTTTTT
CDR3 protein: CASSPPWGFEKLFF

D gene: TRBD1
V gene: TRBV11-3
J gene: TRBJ1-3
clone size: -
CDR3 DNA: TGTGCCAGCAGCTTGCAGGGGGCAACTGGAAACACCATATATTTT
CDR3 protein: CASSLQGATGNTIYF

D gene: -
V gene: TRBV7-3
J gene: TRBJ1-6
clone size: -
CDR3 DNA: TGTGCCAGCAGCTTGGAGGGGACCTATAATTCACCCCTCCACTTT
CDR3 protein: CASSLEGTYNSPLHF

D gene: -
V gene: TRBV28
J gene: TRBJ2-2
clone size: -
CDR3 DNA: TGTGCCAGCAGTTTGATCCCCGGGACGGCAAACACCGGGGAGCTGTTTTTT
CDR3 protein: CASSLIPGTANTGELFF

D gene: -
V gene: TRBV11-3
J gene: TRBJ2-2
clone size: -
CDR3 DNA: TGTGCCAGCAGCTTAGGGGGTACGAATACCGGGGAGCTGTTTTTT
CDR3 protein: CASSLGGTNTGELFF

D gene: TRBD2
V gene: TRBV9
J gene: TRBJ2-1
clone size: -
CDR3 DNA: TGTGCCAGCAGCCGCGGGCGGGGGGGCTCCTACAATGAGCAGTTCTTC
CDR3 protein: CASSRGRGGSYNEQFF

D gene: TRBD2
V gene: TRBV7-2
J gene: TRBJ2-2
clone size: -
CDR3 DNA: TGTGTCAGCAGCTCCGGACTAGCGGGGCGGACCGGGGAGCTGTTTTTT
CDR3 protein: CVSSSGLAGRTGELFF

D gene: -
V gene: TRBV5-1
J gene: TRBJ1-1
clone size: -
CDR3 DNA: TGCGCCAGCAGCTTGCAGGCTATGACTGAAGCTTTCTTT
CDR3 protein: CASSLQAMTEAFF

D gene: -
V gene: TRBV5-6
J gene: TRBJ2-3
clone size: -
CDR3 DNA: TGCGCCAGCAGGGAAGGGGGGGTGGCAGATACGCAGTATTTT
CDR3 protein: CASREGGVADTQYF

D gene: -
V gene: TRBV18
J gene: TRBJ2-7
clone size: -
CDR3 DNA: TGTGCCAGCTCACCCCGGTCCGCAGACTACGAGCAGTACTTC
CDR3 protein: CASSPRSADYEQYF

D gene: -
V gene: TRBV4-2
J gene: TRBJ1-5
clone size: -
CDR3 DNA: TGTGCCAGCAGCCGCCTTACGGGGCTTTCGGTGAGGGCCCAGCATTTT
CDR3 protein: CASSRLTGLSVRAQHF

D gene: TRBD1
V gene: TRBV30
J gene: TRBJ1-2
clone size: -
CDR3 DNA: TGTGCCTGGGGACAGGGGTATGGCTACACCTTC
CDR3 protein: CAWGQGYGYTF

D gene: -
V gene: TRBV6-6
J gene: TRBJ2-7
clone size: -
CDR3 DNA: TGTGCCAGCAGTTACTCGTTGGACAGCTCCTACGAGCAGTACTTC
CDR3 protein: CASSYSLDSSYEQYF

D gene: -
V gene: TRBV18
J gene: TRBJ2-7
clone size: -
CDR3 DNA: TGTGCCAGCTCACCCGACTACGAGCAGTACTTC
CDR3 protein: CASSPDYEQYF

D gene: TRBD1
V gene: TRBV13
J gene: TRBJ1-3
clone size: -
CDR3 DNA: TGTGCCAGCAGCTTAGCGGGGACAGATGGAAACACCATATATTTT
CDR3 protein: CASSLAGTDGNTIYF

D gene: TRBD1
V gene: TRBV6-5
J gene: TRBJ1-6
clone size: -
CDR3 DNA: TGTGCCAGCAGTGAGGCAGGGGGCGATTCACCCCTCCACTTT
CDR3 protein: CASSEAGGDSPLHF

D gene: TRBD2
V gene: TRBV5-1
J gene: TRBJ2-3
clone size: -
CDR3 DNA: TGCGCCAGCAGCTTGGCTCAGCGGGAGGTTGCAGATACGCAGTATTTT
CDR3 protein: CASSLAQREVADTQYF

D gene: TRBD2
V gene: TRBV2
J gene: TRBJ2-1
clone size: -
CDR3 DNA: TGTGCCAGCAGCGAGAGGACTAGCGGGAGGTTCGGTGAGCAGTTCTTC
CDR3 protein: CASSERTSGRFGEQFF

D gene: -
V gene: TRBV5-6
J gene: TRBJ1-3
clone size: -
CDR3 DNA: TGTGCCAGCATCCGGACGGGAGGGTCTGGAAACACCATATATTTT
CDR3 protein: CASIRTGGSGNTIYF

D gene: -
V gene: TRBV12-2
J gene: TRBJ1-1
clone size: -
CDR3 DNA: TGTGCAAGTCTTAAAAAGGTAGGTGAAGCTTTCTTT
CDR3 protein: CASLKKVGEAFF